Listed here are 3 T cell receptor beta chains from one sample, sequenced in a study of cytomegalovirus exposure and HLA in healthy donors. Researchers ran the PCR with 60 Vbeta and 13 Jbeta primers. Sequencing used immunoSEQ multiplex PCR; TCRdb keeps in-frame clones, though not all of them. Altogether approximately 140,000 clones are present, about 61% being singletons, with the ten largest covering around 1.9%. Material for sequencing was PBMCs. The receptors here all came from a male donor in good health and CMV-seronegative.

The chain links TRBV7-9 to TRBJ2-7; TRBD1 matches at 7 bases. The CDR3 is 16 amino acids. In germline, CDR1 is SEHNR, CDR2 FQNEAQ (reference sequence). V lost 5 bases, J lost 6 bases, and 16 bases stayed unmatched. The CDR3: CASSPAWGRQGGEQYF. In nucleotides, the CDR3 is TGTGCCAGCAGCCCCGCGTGGGGTCGACAGGGTGGCGAGCAGTACTTC. The variable domain in full, with the rest retrieved from reference TRBV7-9 and TRBJ2-7, is DTGVSQNPRHKITKRGQNVTFRCDPISEHNRLYWYRQTLGQGPEFLTYFQNEAQLEKSRLLSDRFSAERPKGSFSTLEIQRTEQGDSAMYLCASSPAWGRQGGEQYFGPGTRLTVT.

This chain uses TRBV27 with TRBJ2-1; TRBD2 aligns across 9 bases. This CDR3 spans 15 amino acids. Germline CDR1 is MNHEY and CDR2 is SMNVEV (reference sequence). The V and J ends lost 0 bases and 6 bases, in that order; junction bases with no gene match: 3. The CDR3 DNA reads as TGTGCCAGCAGTTTATCGGTAGCGGGGGTCAATGAGCAGTTCTTC. It is translated as CASSLSVAGVNEQFF.

This clone was detected a few times. The chain joins TRBV4-1 to TRBJ1-5, with TRBD1 matching over 9 bases. V was pared by 5 bases and J by 5 bases, with 7 bases of the junction left unmatched. The CDR3 totals 15 residues. The germline gives CDR1 MGHRA, CDR2 YSYEKL. The CDR3 here is CASSTQTGGYQPQHF. In DNA form, the CDR3 reads TGCGCCAGCAGCACCCAGACAGGGGGGTATCAGCCCCAGCATTTT.